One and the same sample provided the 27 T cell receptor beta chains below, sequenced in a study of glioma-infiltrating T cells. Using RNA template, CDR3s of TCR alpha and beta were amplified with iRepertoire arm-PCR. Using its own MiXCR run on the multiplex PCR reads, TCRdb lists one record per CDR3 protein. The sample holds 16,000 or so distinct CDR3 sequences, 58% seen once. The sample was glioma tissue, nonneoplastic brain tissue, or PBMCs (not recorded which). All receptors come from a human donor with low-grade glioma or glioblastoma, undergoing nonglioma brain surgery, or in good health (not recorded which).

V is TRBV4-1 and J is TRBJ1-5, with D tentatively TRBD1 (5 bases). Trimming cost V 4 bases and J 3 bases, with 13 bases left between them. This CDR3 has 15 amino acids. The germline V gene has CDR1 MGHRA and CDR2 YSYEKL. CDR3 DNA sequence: TGCGCCAGCAGCCTTCCGGGACGGACCAATCAGCCCCAGCATTTT. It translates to CASSLPGRTNQPQHF.

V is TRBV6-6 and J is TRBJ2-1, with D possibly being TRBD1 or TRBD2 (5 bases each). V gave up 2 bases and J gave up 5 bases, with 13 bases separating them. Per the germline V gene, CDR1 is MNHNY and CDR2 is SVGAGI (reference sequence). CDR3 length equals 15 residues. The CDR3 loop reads CASSYRDGVNNEQFF. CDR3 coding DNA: TGTGCCAGCAGTTACCGGGACGGAGTCAACAATGAGCAGTTCTTC.

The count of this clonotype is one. DNA of the CDR3: TGTGCCAGCAGGAAGGACACCTACACCGGGGAGCTGTTTTTT. Translation gives CASRKDTYTGELFF. The chain recombines TRBV6-6 with TRBJ2-2, with a tentative D call TRBD1 (5 bases). The CDR3 is made up of 14 amino acids. Germline CDR1 reads MNHNY; CDR2 reads SVGAGI (reference sequence). V was pared by 6 bases and J by 3 bases, with 11 bases between.

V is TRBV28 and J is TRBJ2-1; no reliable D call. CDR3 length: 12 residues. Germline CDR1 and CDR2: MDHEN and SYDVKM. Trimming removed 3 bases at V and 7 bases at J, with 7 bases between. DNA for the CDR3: TGTGCCAGCAGTTTCAGACTGAATGAGCAGTTCTTC. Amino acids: CASSFRLNEQFF.

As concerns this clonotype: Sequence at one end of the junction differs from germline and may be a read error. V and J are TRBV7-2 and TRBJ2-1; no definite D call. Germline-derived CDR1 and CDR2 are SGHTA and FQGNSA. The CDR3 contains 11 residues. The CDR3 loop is CASSFYYEQFF. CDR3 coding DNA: TGTGCCAGCAGCTTCTACTATGAGCAGTTCTTC. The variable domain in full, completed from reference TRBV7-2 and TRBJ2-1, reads GAGVSQSPSNKVTEKGKDVELRCDPISGHTALYWYRQSLGQGLEFLIYFQGNSAPDKSGLPSDRFSAERTGGSVSTLTIQRTQQEDSAVYLCASSFYYEQFFGPGTRLTVL.

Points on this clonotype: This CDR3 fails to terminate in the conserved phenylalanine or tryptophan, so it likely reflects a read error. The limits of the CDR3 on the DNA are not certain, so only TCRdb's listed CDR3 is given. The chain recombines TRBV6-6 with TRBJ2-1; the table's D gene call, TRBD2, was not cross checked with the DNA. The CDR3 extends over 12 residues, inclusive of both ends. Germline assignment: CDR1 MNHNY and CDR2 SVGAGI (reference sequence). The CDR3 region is CASSYKEQGPYV.

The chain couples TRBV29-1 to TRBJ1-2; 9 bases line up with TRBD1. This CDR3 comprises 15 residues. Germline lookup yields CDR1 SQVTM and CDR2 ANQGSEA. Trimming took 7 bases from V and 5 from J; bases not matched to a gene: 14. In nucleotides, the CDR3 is TGCAGCGGATCCCAGTCGGGACAGGGAGGGTATGGCTACACCTTC. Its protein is CSGSQSGQGGYGYTF.

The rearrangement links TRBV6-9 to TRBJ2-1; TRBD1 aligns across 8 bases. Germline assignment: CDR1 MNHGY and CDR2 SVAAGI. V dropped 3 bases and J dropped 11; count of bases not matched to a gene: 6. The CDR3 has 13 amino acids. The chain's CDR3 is CASSYVTGGQQFF. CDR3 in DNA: TGTGCCAGCAGTTACGTTACAGGGGGGCAGCAGTTCTTC.

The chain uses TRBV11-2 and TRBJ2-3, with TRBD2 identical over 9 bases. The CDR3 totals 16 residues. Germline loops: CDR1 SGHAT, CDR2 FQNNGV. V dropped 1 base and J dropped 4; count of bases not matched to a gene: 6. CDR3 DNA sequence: TGTGCCAGCAGCTTAGTTGGCGGGGGGGCCTCAGATACGCAGTATTTT. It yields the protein CASSLVGGGASDTQYF. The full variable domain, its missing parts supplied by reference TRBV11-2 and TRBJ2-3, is EAGVAQSPRYKIIEKRQSVAFWCNPISGHATLYWYQQILGQGPKLLIQFQNNGVVDDSQLPKDRFSAERLKGVDSTLKIQPAKLEDSAVYLCASSLVGGGASDTQYFGPGTRLTVL.

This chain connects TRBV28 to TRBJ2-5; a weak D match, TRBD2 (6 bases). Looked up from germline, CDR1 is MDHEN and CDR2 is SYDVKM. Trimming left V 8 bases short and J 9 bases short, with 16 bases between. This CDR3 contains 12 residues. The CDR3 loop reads CASGPRREAQYF. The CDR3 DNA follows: TGTGCCAGCGGTCCCAGAAGGGAGGCCCAGTACTTC.

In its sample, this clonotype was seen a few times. This chain's CDR3 is CASNALRGRDWYF. CDR3 DNA: TGTGCCAGCAATGCCCTTAGGGGTCGGGACTGGTACTTC. V gene TRBV27 combines with J gene TRBJ2-7; a possible D gene is TRBD2 (6 bases). Germline CDR1 reads MNHEY; CDR2 reads SMNVEV (reference sequence). The CDR3 consists of 13 residues. V lost 7 bases and J 12 bases, leaving 22 bases between the germline ends.

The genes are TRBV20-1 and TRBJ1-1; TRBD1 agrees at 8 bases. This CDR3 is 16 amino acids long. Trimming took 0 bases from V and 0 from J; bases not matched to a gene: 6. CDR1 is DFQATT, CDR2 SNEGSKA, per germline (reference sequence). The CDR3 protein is CSARDPGTGMNTEAFF. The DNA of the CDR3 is TGCAGTGCTAGAGATCCCGGGACAGGAATGAACACTGAAGCTTTCTTT.

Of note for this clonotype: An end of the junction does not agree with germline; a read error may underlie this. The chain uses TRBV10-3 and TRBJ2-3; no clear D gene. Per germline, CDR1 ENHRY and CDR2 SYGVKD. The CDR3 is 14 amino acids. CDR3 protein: CAISESDGTDKQYF. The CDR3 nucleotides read TGTGCCATCAGTGAGTCCGACGGCACAGATAAGCAGTATTTT.

CDR3 sequence (DNA): TGTGCCAGCAACATTTACAATGAGCAGTTCTTC. Its translation is CASNIYNEQFF. The rearrangement links TRBV25-1 to TRBJ2-1; D gene ambiguous. Trimming left V 7 bases short and J 4 bases short, with 5 bases between. Germline V gene lookup returns CDR1 MGHDK and CDR2 SYGVNS. The CDR3 runs to 11 residues.

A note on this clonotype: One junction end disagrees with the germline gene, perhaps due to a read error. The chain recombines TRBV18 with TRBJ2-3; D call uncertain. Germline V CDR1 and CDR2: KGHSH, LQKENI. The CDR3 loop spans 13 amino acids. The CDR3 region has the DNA TGTGCCAGCTCACTCAACGGGCCAGATAAGCAGTATTTT. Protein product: CASSLNGPDKQYF.

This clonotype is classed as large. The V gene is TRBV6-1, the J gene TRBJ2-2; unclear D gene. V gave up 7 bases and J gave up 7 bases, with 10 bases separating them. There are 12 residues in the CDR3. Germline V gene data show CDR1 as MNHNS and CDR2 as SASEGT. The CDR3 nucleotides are TGTGCCAGCAATGGACGTAACGGGGAGCTGTTTTTT. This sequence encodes CASNGRNGELFF.

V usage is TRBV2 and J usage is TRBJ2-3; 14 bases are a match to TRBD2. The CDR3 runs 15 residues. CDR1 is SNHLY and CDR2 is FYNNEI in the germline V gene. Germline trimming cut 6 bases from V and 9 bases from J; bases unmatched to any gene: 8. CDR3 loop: CASSTRTSGRFTQYF. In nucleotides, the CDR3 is TGTGCCAGCAGCACCCGGACTAGCGGGAGGTTCACGCAGTATTTT.

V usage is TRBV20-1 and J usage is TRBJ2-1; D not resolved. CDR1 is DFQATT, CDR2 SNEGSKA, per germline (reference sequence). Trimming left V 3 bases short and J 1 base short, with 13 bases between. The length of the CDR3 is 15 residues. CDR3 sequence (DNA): TGCAGTGCTAGGACCGCCCCCTCTTCCTACAATGAGCAGTTCTTC. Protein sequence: CSARTAPSSYNEQFF.

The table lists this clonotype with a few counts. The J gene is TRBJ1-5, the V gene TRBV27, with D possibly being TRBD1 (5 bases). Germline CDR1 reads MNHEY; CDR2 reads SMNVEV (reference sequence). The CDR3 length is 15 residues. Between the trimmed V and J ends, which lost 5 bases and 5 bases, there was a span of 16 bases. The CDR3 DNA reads TGTGCCAGCAGTGGGGCGGCGGCAGGCTATCAGCCCCAGCATTTT. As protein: CASSGAAAGYQPQHF.

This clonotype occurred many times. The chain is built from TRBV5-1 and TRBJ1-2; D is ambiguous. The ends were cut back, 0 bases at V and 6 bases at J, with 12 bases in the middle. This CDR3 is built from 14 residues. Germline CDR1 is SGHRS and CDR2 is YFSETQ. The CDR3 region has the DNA TGCGCCAGCAGCTTGGGACTCCCCCTGGATGGCTACACCTTC. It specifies CASSLGLPLDGYTF.

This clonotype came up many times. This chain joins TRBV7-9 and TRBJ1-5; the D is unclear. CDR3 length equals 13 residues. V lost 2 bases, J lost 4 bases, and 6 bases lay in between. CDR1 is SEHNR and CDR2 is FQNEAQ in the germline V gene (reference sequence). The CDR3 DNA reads TGTGCCAGCAGCTTAAGCGGGAATCAGCCCCAGCATTTT. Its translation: CASSLSGNQPQHF.

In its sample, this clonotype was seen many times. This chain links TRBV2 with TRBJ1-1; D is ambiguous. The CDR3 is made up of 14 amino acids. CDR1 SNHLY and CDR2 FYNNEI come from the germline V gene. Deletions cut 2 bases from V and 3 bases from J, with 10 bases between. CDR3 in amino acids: CASSELGIDTEAFF. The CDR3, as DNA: TGTGCCAGCAGTGAACTGGGTATCGACACTGAAGCTTTCTTT.

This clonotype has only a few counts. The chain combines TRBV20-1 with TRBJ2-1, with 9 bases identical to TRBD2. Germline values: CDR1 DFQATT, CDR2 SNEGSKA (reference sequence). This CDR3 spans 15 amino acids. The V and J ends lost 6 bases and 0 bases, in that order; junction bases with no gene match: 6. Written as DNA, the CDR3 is TGCAGTGCGGGTAGCGGGAGTAGCTCCTACAATGAGCAGTTCTTC. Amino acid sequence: CSAGSGSSSYNEQFF.

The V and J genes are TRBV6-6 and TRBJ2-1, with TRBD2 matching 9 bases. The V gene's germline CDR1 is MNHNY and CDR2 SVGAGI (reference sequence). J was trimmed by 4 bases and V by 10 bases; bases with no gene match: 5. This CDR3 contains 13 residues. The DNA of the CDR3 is TGTGCCACCTGCAGCGGGGGGTACAATGAGCAGTTCTTC. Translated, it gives CATCSGGYNEQFF.

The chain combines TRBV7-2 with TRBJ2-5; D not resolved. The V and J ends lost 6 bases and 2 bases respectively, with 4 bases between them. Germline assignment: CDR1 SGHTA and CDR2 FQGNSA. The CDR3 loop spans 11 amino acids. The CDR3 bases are TGTGCCAGCAGTCCTCAAGAGACCCAGTACTTC. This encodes CASSPQETQYF.

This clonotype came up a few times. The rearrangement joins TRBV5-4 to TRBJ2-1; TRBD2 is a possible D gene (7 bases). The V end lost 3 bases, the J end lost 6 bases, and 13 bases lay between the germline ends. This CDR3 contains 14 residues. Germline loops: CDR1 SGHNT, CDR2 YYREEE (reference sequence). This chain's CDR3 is CASSWQGGVNEQFF. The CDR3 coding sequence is TGTGCCAGCAGCTGGCAAGGGGGGGTCAATGAGCAGTTCTTC.

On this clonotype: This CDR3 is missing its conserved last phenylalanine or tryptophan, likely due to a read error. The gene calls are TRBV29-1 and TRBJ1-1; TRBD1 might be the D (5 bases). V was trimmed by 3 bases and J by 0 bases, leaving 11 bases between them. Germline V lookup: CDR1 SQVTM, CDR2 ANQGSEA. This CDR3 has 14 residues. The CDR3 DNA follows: TGCAGCGTTGAGGGATCAGGGATGAACACTGAAGCTTTCCTT. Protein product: CSVEGSGMNTEAFL.